Here is one T cell receptor (beta chain) with its context. This clone was counted between two and nine times. Its antigen remains undetermined. No base quality values were provided; no much bigger clone lies one nucleotide off. In total, approximately 690 healthy bone marrow donors made up the cohort. At the time of sampling, all cohort members were nominally healthy, though unrecorded immune exposures were likely present. The donor tested CMV seronegative and was one of the 352 seronegative cohort members. A peripheral blood sample was provided by each donor, and peripheral blood mononuclear cells were used for TCR beta sequencing. The Qiagen DNeasy Blood Extraction Kit was used to extract genomic DNA from the blood cell samples. The data stem from a study of cytomegalovirus exposure and HLA in healthy donors listed by TCRdb under 2017. At the level of the whole study: According to an earlier analysis of 587 of the donors, some 180 million T cells yielded 120 million or so unique TCR beta sequences and approximately 300 Gb of sequence data. Approximately 310 gigabases of sequencing data and around 87 million unique TCR sequences were included in an early release covering about 700 HLA-typed donors. The genetic ancestry cluster associated with self-reported Caucasian donors included about 84% of the approximately 430 genotyped donors. The study aimed to test whether signatures of past pathogen exposure could be identified by cataloging public T cell receptors. The study profiled the T cell repertoires of around 700 subjects by immunosequencing and related them to cytomegalovirus serostatus. In addition to the first cohort of 666 subjects, a separate validation cohort of 130 or so different subjects was used. The study combined high-throughput TCR immunosequencing, statistical association of individual TCRs with disease status, and machine learning to predict cytomegalovirus infection status. A later analysis re-examined previously published TCR beta repertoires from around 670 donors and added high-resolution HLA genotyping to investigate patterns of TCR occurrence. Rather than using new phenotypic data, the later analysis identified candidate immune exposures from TCR beta sequences and from how often those sequences occurred across donors. In an earlier analysis of roughly 540 of the donors, high-throughput TCR beta sequencing was used to judge whether each TCR beta V gene segment behaved as functional or pseudogenic. Donor age, sex, ethnicity and CMV serostatus were compiled together with the repertoire data. A later genetic analysis used genome-wide SNP genotypes for about three fifths of the roughly 700 donors, treating that subset as a discovery cohort. All discovery cohort repertoires had been generated using a single sequencing platform. Class I and class II HLA loci were covered by the typing at four-digit resolution. The number of typed donors differed by locus: roughly 620-630 for A, B, C, DRB1 and DQB1; some 540 for DQA1; over 600 for DPA1; and roughly 450 for DPB1. Several DR-DQ haplotypes were handled as single units for association and clustering because linkage in the cohort was strong. Among a few hundred genotyped donors of the cohort, an average of roughly 240,000 unique TCR beta nucleotide sequences were sequenced per donor, roughly 18% of them non-productive. The research as a whole found: The authors suggested that the approach could potentially be generalized to other disease states and immunological phenotypes. Three of the identified cytomegalovirus-associated TCR beta chains were confirmed in vitro to be specific for cytomegalovirus antigens. Compared with the approximately 710-donor mean, donors in an Asian-associated ancestry cluster had fewer N-insertions in productive TCRs, according to a later genetic analysis. The study gave a list of some 150 TCR beta chains associated with cytomegalovirus. While some public TCRs were present in many individuals, most TCR sequences turned up only very rarely across donors. Linkage disequilibrium might explain the correlated functional status among segregating V segments, but an unknown experimental factor could not be ruled out. For the cohort, immune exposure information was limited to CMV serostatus. Only TCR beta chains were sequenced in this cohort, and the absence of alpha or paired-chain data limited detectable features. In a later analysis, HLA-associated TCR beta chains were found to be more clonally expanded and to have lower generation probabilities than equally common non-associated chains. The presence/absence analyses assumed that sequencing depth was roughly uniform across donors, and that assumption may not be true. When HLA alleles, especially DR and DQ, strongly co-occurred, attributing TCR associations to individual alleles was difficult. Because counts were too low, 15 or so rarely observed V segments, including chromosome 9 orphons, were excluded from the earlier analysis of several hundred of the donors. In a later analysis, 16,951 TCR beta sequences were associated with specific HLA alleles at a false discovery rate of 0.05. An association between a missense DCLRE1C variant and V-gene and J-gene trimming of TCR beta chains was found in a later genetic analysis and replicated in an independent cohort. Some IMGT-functional V segments, including TRBV6-2 and TRBV6-3, could not be told apart with the 87-base-pair reads, so those segments were excluded. In a later analysis, most CMV-associated TCR beta chains were found to appear HLA-restricted, with HLA associations seemingly driven largely by CMV exposure. In an earlier analysis of more than 450 of the donors, most TCR beta V segments were observed in productive rearrangements about 90% or about 30% of the time, broadly matching IMGT annotations. A later analysis reported that several top co-occurrence clusters appeared linked to parvovirus B19, influenza, CMV and Epstein-Barr virus. In a later analysis, the rate of TCR association differed among HLA loci, with DRB1 alleles having the most associated TCRs and HLA-C alleles having the fewest. Because HLA typing was unavailable for some donors at each locus, only the typed subset was used in association tests. A further reported finding was that TCR beta sequences accurately predicted the HLA-A and HLA-B alleles for most subjects in the first cohort. The sequencing pipeline was judged likely to have produced a cluster of highly shared sequence variants as a technical artifact. The classifier was reported to diagnose cytomegalovirus status with high specificity and sensitivity in both the original and validation cohorts.

V is clipped by 3 bases and J by 2 bases, and the sequence between their germline boundaries is 16 bases long. The CDR1 and CDR2 encoded by the germline V gene (reference sequence) are GTSNPN and SVGIG. The CDR3 contains 15 residues, cysteine and phenylalanine counted. Here the CDR3 DNA is all that survives: 45 bases in frame from base 1. The library relied on the immunoSEQ multiplex PCR assay. A mixture of 60 forward primers for TCR Vbeta segments and 13 reverse primers for TCR Jbeta segments was used in the multiplex PCR. The CDR3 region of rearranged TCR beta genes was amplified from genomic DNA with a multiplex PCR assay. On the Illumina HiSeq System, the amplified TCR beta libraries were sequenced as 87-base-pair reads. The authors' analysis ran thus. In a later analysis, about 80 million unique TCR beta chains were counted across the 666 repertoires, and roughly 11 million of these chains were shared by at least two donors. A nearest-neighbor algorithm error-corrected the raw reads and collapsed the reads into unique sequences, merging closely related sequences to remove PCR and sequencing errors. To assign V, D and J gene segments, CDR3 sequences were aligned to IMGT reference sequences. Each retained sequence needed at least a six-nucleotide match to both a V gene segment and a J gene segment. A rearrangement was called productive if the CDR3 had no stop codons and remained in frame with V and J, and every other rearrangement was called non-productive. Following IMGT convention, CDR3 was defined as the stretch from the second conserved V-encoded cysteine up to the conserved J-encoded phenylalanine. The earlier analysis of 500 to 600 of the donors excluded sequences that lacked an unambiguous match to a single V gene segment. An earlier analysis of just under 600 of the donors called V segments functional above 56.7% productive rearrangements and segregating when the between-donor standard deviation exceeded 5%. A statistical classification framework was developed to diagnose cytomegalovirus status using the catalog of TCR beta chain sequences. In a later analysis, V and J genes were assigned by comparing TCR nucleotide sequences against IMGT/GENE-DB human TR gene sequences. In a later analysis, CDR3 sequences and most-parsimonious VDJ recombination scenarios were assigned using the TCRdist pipeline. In a later analysis, each TCR beta chain was defined by its CDR3 amino acid sequence together with its V-gene family, and reads lacking a unique V-gene family were excluded. A later analysis removed 500 to 650 highly shared, low-generation-probability nucleotide sequences to deal with suspected cross-contamination and a sequencing artifact. For each public chain, a later analysis derived a clonal expansion index from normalized ranks of inferred template counts within each repertoire. In a later analysis, generation probabilities were computed with a VDJ recombination model fitted to out-of-frame rearrangements, and the resulting probabilities were checked against IGoR. In a later analysis, hypergeometric tests were used to score TCR-TCR, TCR-HLA and TCR-CMV co-occurrence, with a repertoire-size bias correction applied to TCR pairs. False discovery rates were estimated in a later analysis by permuting HLA or CMV assignments 20 times. In a later analysis, co-occurring TCRs were grouped using DBSCAN, and TCRdist sequence similarity was added for clustering within HLA-allele-positive subsets. Repertoires with fewer than 30,000 or more than 120,000 public chains, plus five repertoires with anomalous nucleotide sharing, were excluded from co-occurrence clustering. This is the immuneACCESS table as TCRdb keeps it, with only in-frame sequences that have V and J called. A part of the clones is gone; compared with another copy, unresolved V genes explain less than half, and the rest is unexplained. The V and J calls and clone size were taken over from that table, and D and trimming were inferred from the DNA. Across this sample there are about 120,000 clones, with roughly 75% seen only once. The top ten constitute about 1.2% of the sample.

The source material was PBMCs. This clonotype was sampled from a female donor in good health and CMV-seronegative. The V and J genes are TRBV30 and TRBJ2-5, with the D gene not confidently named. The CDR3 protein: CAWSPSPLVQETQYF. The DNA reads as follows: TGTGCCTGGAGCCCCTCCCCCCTAGTTCAAGAGACCCAGTACTTC. Reference TRBV30 and TRBJ2-5 proteins supply the regions before and after the CDR3; the full variable domain is: SQTIHQWPATLVQPVGSPLSLECTVEGTSNPNLYWYRQAAGRGLQLLFYSVGIGQISSEVPQNLSASRPQDRQFILSSKKLLLSDSGFYLCAWSPSPLVQETQYFGPGTRLLVL.